The rows below give T cell receptor beta chains drawn from one sample of a study of Ad26.COV2.S vaccination and SARS-CoV-2 variants. Libraries were prepared by immunoSEQ multiplex PCR; TCRdb keeps only in-frame clonotypes and omits some of them. The profile shows hundreds of thousands of clones, approximately 90% of them singletons. This material consisted of peripheral blood, taken in a trial of Ad26.COV2.S vaccine versus placebo. These receptors were collected from a person aged 18-65 years who received the Ad26.COV2.S COVID-19 vaccine or a placebo. The CDR3 runs from the conserved cysteine through the conserved F or W. A D gene is named only where the DNA matches it firmly. The size entry is marked missing in some rows and otherwise reads once, few, many or a size class.

TRBV14,NA,once,TRBJ1-4,CASSQVNEKLFF,TGTGCCAGCAGCCAAGTAAATGAAAAACTGTTTTTT
TRBV6-1,NA,NA,TRBJ1-5,CASSELPGSRQPQHF,TGTGCCAGCAGTGAACTGCCAGGGTCTAGGCAGCCCCAGCATTTT
TRBV7-2,NA,NA,TRBJ2-7,CASSLGGVNYEQYF,TGTGCCAGCAGCTTAGGAGGGGTAAACTACGAGCAGTACTTC
TRBV3-1/TRBV3-2,TRBD2,NA,TRBJ2-1,CASSQDIGGGNYNEQFF,TGTGCCAGCAGCCAAGATATCGGGGGGGGAAACTACAATGAGCAGTTCTTC
TRBV9,NA,NA,TRBJ1-1,CASSEGAYTEAFF,TGTGCCAGCAGTGAAGGGGCTTACACTGAAGCTTTCTTT
TRBV4-3,TRBD2,NA,TRBJ2-7,CASSQAKTSGYEGYEQYF,TGCGCCAGCAGCCAAGCTAAGACTAGCGGATACGAAGGCTACGAGCAGTACTTC
TRBV7-7,TRBD2,NA,TRBJ2-5,CASSPGLLAGAQETQYF,TGTGCTAGCAGCCCCGGGCTTTTAGCGGGGGCCCAAGAGACCCAGTACTTC
TRBV6-4,NA,NA,TRBJ2-2,CASSDGGGTGELFF,TGTGCCAGCAGTGACGGTGGCGGCACCGGGGAGCTGTTTTTT
TRBV9,NA,NA,TRBJ2-3,CASSVGGGSDTQYF,TGTGCCAGCAGCGTAGGAGGAGGGAGCGATACGCAGTATTTT
TRBV18,NA,NA,TRBJ2-7,CASSEGTTYEQYF,TGTGCCAGCTCTGAGGGTACTACCTACGAGCAGTACTTC
TRBV11-3,TRBD2,NA,TRBJ2-1,CASSQLAGGPGEQFF,TGTGCCAGCAGCCAACTAGCGGGGGGGCCCGGGGAGCAGTTCTTC
TRBV9,NA,NA,TRBJ1-6,CASSVRSGVQGSPLHF,TGTGCCAGCAGCGTAAGGTCGGGAGTTCAGGGGTCACCCCTCCACTTT
TRBV11-2,TRBD2,NA,TRBJ2-2,CASSLGLAVANTGELFF,TGTGCCAGCAGCTTAGGACTAGCGGTCGCGAACACCGGGGAGCTGTTTTTT
TRBV20-1,NA,NA,TRBJ1-1,CSAPQGPEAFF,TGCAGTGCTCCGCAGGGCCCTGAAGCTTTCTTT
TRBV7-2,TRBD1,NA,TRBJ1-1,CASSSNRGRTEAFF,TGTGCCAGCAGCTCTAACAGGGGGCGGACTGAAGCTTTCTTT